This T cell receptor (beta chain) was obtained from a study of cytomegalovirus exposure and HLA in healthy donors. From germline, CDR1 is SGHAT and CDR2 FQNNGV. V lost 1 base, J lost 0 bases, and 9 bases lay in between. The CDR3 spans 15 residues. The protocol was immunoSEQ multiplex PCR, while the TCRdb copy is restricted to in-frame clones and leaves out a portion. This table holds about 56,000 clones, around 94% found once. The sequence was obtained from a man aged 18 to 29 in good health and CMV-seronegative. The chain uses TRBV11-2 and TRBJ2-5; D unresolved. Sequences were obtained from PBMCs. The CDR3 loop reads CASSLGLGYQETQYF. The CDR3, as DNA: TGTGCCAGCAGCTTAGGTCTCGGTTACCAAGAGACCCAGTACTTC. Full variable domain (remainder filled in from reference TRBV11-2 and TRBJ2-5): EAGVAQSPRYKIIEKRQSVAFWCNPISGHATLYWYQQILGQGPKLLIQFQNNGVVDDSQLPKDRFSAERLKGVDSTLKIQPAKLEDSAVYLCASSLGLGYQETQYFGPGTRLLVL.